This T cell receptor beta chain is drawn from a study of cytotoxic CD8 clonotypes in ibrutinib-treated CLL. The CDR3 length is 16 residues. V dropped 1 base and J dropped 6 bases, with 16 bases sitting between them. Germline CDR1 and CDR2: SGHTA and FQGNSA. The data were produced by immunoSEQ multiplex PCR, yet TCRdb's version contains in-frame clones alone and is incomplete. There are 150,000 to 200,000 clones in the sample; approximately 72% occur only once, and roughly 12% lies in the top ten. This TCR was sampled from a human donor with chronic lymphocytic leukemia. This chain links TRBV7-2 with TRBJ2-1; a possible D gene is TRBD2 (5 bases). Specimen: PBMCs, collected after 24 months of ibrutinib treatment. Here the CDR3 DNA reads TGTGCCAGCAGCTTAGGCGGGTCCTATACGTTCAATGAGCAGTTCTTC. Amino acids: CASSLGGSYTFNEQFF.